What follows are 31 T cell receptor beta chains derived from one specimen sequenced in a study of blood T cells in healthy people across ages. Together with a sample-barcoded 5' primer, a J-beta primer mix was included in a second PCR lasting about 6 to 11 cycles. TCRdb reprocessed the 5' RACE reads via MiXCR and lists one record per CDR3 protein. The sample lists about 670,000 distinct CDR3 sequences, 40% to 45% occurring once. The specimen sequenced was blood. These receptors were taken from a man of 80 years or more in good health.

The chain links TRBV20-1 to TRBJ2-1; possibly TRBD1 for D (5 bases). The CDR3 length is 14 residues. The V end lost 3 bases, the J end lost 5 bases, and 14 bases lay between the germline ends. Germline CDR1 is DFQATT and CDR2 is SNEGSKA (reference sequence). Written as DNA, the CDR3 is TGCAGTGCTAGTCAGGGCCTGAAGGACAATGAGCAGTTCTTC. Residues: CSASQGLKDNEQFF.

This clonotype was observed at least ten times. The chain has TRBV7-9 and TRBJ1-4; TRBD1 matches at 7 bases. CDR3 length: 16 residues. V dropped 5 bases and J dropped 0; count of bases not matched to a gene: 6. Germline lookup yields CDR1 SEHNR and CDR2 FQNEAQ (reference sequence). CDR3 coding DNA: TGTGCCAGCAGCGACGGGACAGACGCAACTAATGAAAAACTGTTTTTT. Translation gives CASSDGTDATNEKLFF.

CDR3 residues: CASSLAAGSEAFF. DNA for the CDR3: TGCGCCAGCAGCTTGGCCGCGGGTTCTGAAGCTTTCTTT. The J gene is TRBJ1-1, the V gene TRBV5-1; D gene ambiguous. This CDR3 comprises 13 residues. CDR1 SGHRS and CDR2 YFSETQ come from the germline V gene. The V gene lost 0 bases and the J gene lost 6 bases, with 9 bases spanning the gap.

The chain is built from TRBV7-2 and TRBJ1-1; TRBD1 matches at 8 bases. Unmatched junction bases numbered 9, after V lost 10 bases and J lost 5 bases. Germline assignment: CDR1 SGHTA and CDR2 FQGNSA. There are 13 residues in the CDR3. The CDR3 here is CATAKRQGTEAFF. Here the CDR3 DNA reads TGTGCCACCGCAAAGAGACAGGGGACTGAAGCTTTCTTT.

CDR3 protein: CASSEAPMNQHF. The DNA of the CDR3 is TGTGCCAGCAGTGAAGCCCCGATGAACCAGCATTTT. This chain joins TRBV2 and TRBJ1-5; D unclear. Germline V gene lookup returns CDR1 SNHLY and CDR2 FYNNEI. The CDR3 loop spans 12 amino acids. The V end lost 0 bases, the J end lost 12 bases, and 9 bases lay between the germline ends.

This clonotype was counted once. The gene calls are TRBV9 and TRBJ2-5; TRBD2 matches at 7 bases. There are 16 residues in the CDR3. The V segment lost 0 bases and the J segment 11 bases; nucleotides outside the gene matches: 16. Germline CDR1 reads SGDLS; CDR2 reads YYNGEE. The CDR3 spells CASSVDLGLVGNEQYF. The CDR3 DNA sequence: TGTGCCAGCAGCGTAGACCTAGGACTAGTGGGCAATGAGCAGTACTTC.

The chain is built from TRBV5-1 and TRBJ2-5, with 11 bases identical to TRBD2. V shed 2 bases and J 0 bases; nucleotides not matched to a gene: 9. Germline CDR1 is SGHRS and CDR2 is YFSETQ. The CDR3 has 18 amino acids. The CDR3 bases are TGCGCCAGCAGCTTATTGGTAGCGGGGGGGAAGTACCAAGAGACCCAGTACTTC. Its translation is CASSLLVAGGKYQETQYF.

This clonotype was counted a few times. The chain uses TRBV29-1 and TRBJ2-5; possible D gene TRBD1, 6 bases. CDR3 length: 16 residues. Germline loops: CDR1 SQVTM, CDR2 ANQGSEA. The germline V and J ends were trimmed by 7 bases and 3 bases, with 24 bases remaining between them. CDR3 residues: CSALMDRGQHKETQYF. In nucleotides, the CDR3 is TGCAGCGCCTTAATGGACAGAGGGCAACATAAAGAGACCCAGTACTTC.

V and J are TRBV27 and TRBJ1-6; 7 nucleotides line up with TRBD1. The CDR3 loop spans 15 amino acids. Germline values: CDR1 MNHEY, CDR2 SMNVEV (reference sequence). The V gene end was trimmed by 8 bases and the J gene end by 7 bases; junction bases not matched to a gene: 11. CDR3 residues: CASRYGTAKNSPLHF. The CDR3 DNA reads TGTGCCAGCCGCTATGGGACAGCCAAAAATTCACCCCTCCACTTT.

DNA of the CDR3: TGTGCCAGCAGGACAGCGGGGACTGGGGCCAACGTCCTGACTTTC. Translated, it gives CASRTAGTGANVLTF. V and J are TRBV11-2 and TRBJ2-6; 7 nucleotides agree with TRBD2. In germline, CDR1 is SGHAT, CDR2 FQNNGV. V gave up 6 bases and J gave up 2 bases; unmatched junction bases: 4. This CDR3 is 15 amino acids long.

The table lists this clonotype with a count of one. The genes are TRBV14 and TRBJ2-7; D is perhaps TRBD1 (6 bases). Germline lookup yields CDR1 SGHDN and CDR2 FVKESK. Trimming took 4 bases from V and 2 from J, leaving 24 bases between them. The CDR3 spans 18 residues. The CDR3 protein is CASSPMARGSGSPYEQYF. CDR3 nucleotides: TGTGCCAGCAGCCCAATGGCCAGGGGAAGCGGCAGCCCCTACGAGCAGTACTTC.

The chain employs TRBV28 and TRBJ1-2; maybe TRBD1 (6 bases). This CDR3 has 15 residues. In germline, CDR1 is MDHEN, CDR2 SYDVKM. V was clipped by 5 bases and J by 2 bases, with 15 bases between them. CDR3 DNA: TGTGCCAGCAGTAATGACCGGGACAAGAACTATGGCTACACCTTC. This codes for CASSNDRDKNYGYTF.

The chain combines TRBV10-1 with TRBJ2-3; D call uncertain. The germline V gene has CDR1 WNHNN and CDR2 SYGVQD (reference sequence). Deletions cut 1 base from V and 5 bases from J, with 1 base between. This CDR3 region has 11 residues. Here the CDR3 reads CASSELDTQYF. Here the CDR3 DNA reads TGCGCCAGCAGTGAGTTAGATACGCAGTATTTT.

This clonotype occurred a few times. The DNA for the CDR3 is TGTGCCAGCAGCGTAGGTCCTAGCGGTAGTGAGCAGTACTTC. It specifies CASSVGPSGSEQYF. The V and J genes are TRBV9 and TRBJ2-5; 7 positions agree with TRBD2. The CDR3 length is 14 residues. Germline V CDR1 and CDR2: SGDLS, YYNGEE. The trim removed 0 bases at V and 11 bases at J, leaving 10 bases unmatched.

This clonotype has only a few counts. The chain employs TRBV25-1 and TRBJ2-3, with 8 bases that match TRBD1. There are 15 residues in the CDR3. V lost 8 bases, J lost 4 bases, and 11 bases stayed unmatched. From germline, CDR1 is MGHDK and CDR2 SYGVNS. The CDR3 loop is CASGRTGSGADTQYF. CDR3 in DNA: TGTGCCAGCGGTAGGACAGGGAGTGGAGCAGATACGCAGTATTTT.

This clonotype occurred a few times. V usage is TRBV29-1 and J usage is TRBJ1-2; D gene ambiguous. V gave up 3 bases and J gave up 5 bases, with 10 bases separating them. Germline lookup yields CDR1 SQVTM and CDR2 ANQGSEA. The CDR3 consists of 12 residues. The CDR3 DNA sequence: TGCAGCGTTGAGCCCCAGGAGTATGGCTACACCTTC. The encoded protein is CSVEPQEYGYTF.

V and J are TRBV6-2 or TRBV6-3 and TRBJ2-5, with D unclear. The CDR3 is 11 amino acids. Germline CDR1 and CDR2: MNHEY and SVGEGT. V lost 3 bases and J lost 5, with 4 bases in between. Here the CDR3 DNA reads TGTGCCAGCAGTTATTTTGAGACCCAGTACTTC. Its protein is CASSYFETQYF.

The chain combines TRBV5-1 with TRBJ1-6; D uncertain. Germline CDR1 reads SGHRS; CDR2 reads YFSETQ. V was clipped by 0 bases and J by 10 bases, with 14 bases between them. The CDR3 covers 15 residues. The CDR3 nucleotides read TGCGCCAGCAGCTTGGAGAATAGCTGGAACTCACCCCTCCACTTT. Its translation is CASSLENSWNSPLHF.

V is TRBV20-1 and J is TRBJ2-1, with 14 bases fitting TRBD2. Germline V lookup: CDR1 DFQATT, CDR2 SNEGSKA (reference sequence). The CDR3 covers 15 residues. Trimming removed 2 bases from V and 10 bases from J; junction bases left unmatched: 7. The CDR3 nucleotides are TGCAGTGCTAGATCGGGACTAGCGGGAGTACACGAGCAGTTCTTC. Translation gives CSARSGLAGVHEQFF.

The chain recombines TRBV20-1 with TRBJ2-6; D may be TRBD2 (5 bases). The CDR3 runs 16 residues. Looked up from germline, CDR1 is DFQATT and CDR2 is SNEGSKA (reference sequence). V was clipped by 2 bases and J by 0 bases, with 11 bases between them. The CDR3 sequence: CSARPGLISGANVLTF. The CDR3, as DNA: TGCAGTGCTAGACCGGGATTGATCTCTGGGGCCAACGTCCTGACTTTC.

This clonotype was seen only a few times. J is TRBJ2-7 and V is TRBV15, with D perhaps matching TRBD1 (6 bases). The CDR3 runs to 16 residues. V gave up 1 base and J gave up 0 bases, with 13 bases separating them. Looked up from germline, CDR1 is LNHNV and CDR2 is YYDKDF (reference sequence). CDR3 protein: CATSRGGLGSSYEQYF. In DNA, the CDR3 is TGTGCCACCAGCAGAGGGGGGCTGGGGAGCTCCTACGAGCAGTACTTC. Drawing the rest from reference TRBV15 and TRBJ2-7, the complete variable domain is DAMVIQNPRYQVTQFGKPVTLSCSQTLNHNVMYWYQQKSSQAPKLLFHYYDKDFNNEADTPDNFQSRRPNTSFCFLDIRSPGLGDTAMYLCATSRGGLGSSYEQYFGPGTRLTVT.

This clonotype was recorded many times. The chain is built from TRBV6-6 and TRBJ2-7; 12 nucleotides align to TRBD1. The trim removed 5 bases at V and 0 bases at J, leaving 2 bases unmatched. The length of the CDR3 is 15 residues. Per the germline V gene, CDR1 is MNHNY and CDR2 is SVGAGI (reference sequence). The CDR3 DNA reads as TGTGCCAGCAGTACGGGACAGGGGGCCTCCTACGAGCAGTACTTC. Translating it yields CASSTGQGASYEQYF.

This clonotype showed up just a few times. The chain joins TRBV7-3 to TRBJ2-3; unclear D gene. CDR3 length: 13 residues. Trimming removed 5 bases at V and 4 bases at J, with 10 bases between. From germline, CDR1 is SGHTA and CDR2 FQGTGA. CDR3 sequence (DNA): TGTGCCAGCAGCCCCGTCGGGCCAGATACGCAGTATTTT. It encodes CASSPVGPDTQYF.

This clonotype has a handful of counts. The V call is TRBV5-5, the J call TRBJ2-1, with D possibly TRBD1 on 6 matching bases. The CDR3 loop spans 15 amino acids. V was trimmed by 5 bases and J by 5 bases, leaving 17 bases between them. Germline CDR1 is SGHKS and CDR2 is YYEKEE (reference sequence). The CDR3 DNA reads as TGTGCCAGCAGTCGGCAACAGGGTTCCCACAATGAGCAGTTCTTC. Translated, it gives CASSRQQGSHNEQFF.

This clonotype was detected only a few times. The chain has TRBV10-3 and TRBJ2-5, with TRBD2 identical over 15 bases. There are 20 residues in the CDR3. The V segment lost 3 bases and the J segment 0 bases; nucleotides outside the gene matches: 11. Germline V gene sequence: CDR1 ENHRY, CDR2 SYGVKD. The CDR3 sequence is CAISDPLGLAGGPDQETQYF. The CDR3 DNA is TGTGCCATCAGTGACCCCCTAGGACTAGCGGGGGGGCCGGACCAAGAGACCCAGTACTTC.

This rearrangement joins TRBV7-2 to TRBJ1-4; D uncertain. The V end was cut by 4 bases, the J end by 0 bases, with 9 bases between. The germline gives CDR1 SGHTA, CDR2 FQGNSA. The CDR3 covers 15 residues. The CDR3 DNA is TGTGCCAGCAGCTCACACAGACCAACTAATGAAAAACTGTTTTTT. Protein product: CASSSHRPTNEKLFF.

In this sample, this clonotype turned up a few times. The chain combines TRBV6-2 or TRBV6-3 with TRBJ2-2, with 9 nucleotides matching TRBD1. The CDR3 length is 16 residues. The V segment lost 4 bases and the J segment 5 bases; nucleotides outside the gene matches: 8. Looked up from germline, CDR1 is MNHEY and CDR2 is SVGEGT. CDR3 loop: CASSSSGTGRTGELFF. CDR3 sequence (DNA): TGTGCCAGCAGTTCTTCCGGGACAGGGCGAACCGGGGAGCTGTTTTTT.

Only a few counts were recorded for this clonotype. The chain has TRBV2 and TRBJ2-7; a possible D gene is TRBD1 (5 bases). Trimming left V 3 bases short and J 1 base short, with 13 bases between. The CDR3 has 15 residues. The V gene's germline CDR1 is SNHLY and CDR2 FYNNEI. The CDR3 here is CASSDERRQSYEQYF. CDR3 bases: TGTGCCAGCAGTGACGAGAGGCGACAGTCCTACGAGCAGTACTTC. Looking up the rest from reference TRBV2 and TRBJ2-7 gives the full variable domain: EPEVTQTPSHQVTQMGQEVILRCVPISNHLYFYWYRQILGQKVEFLVSFYNNEISEKSEIFDDQFSVERPDGSNFTLKIRSTKLEDSAMYFCASSDERRQSYEQYFGPGTRLTVT.

This clonotype has just a few counts. The V call is TRBV27, the J call TRBJ2-5, with TRBD1 as a possible D gene (5 bases). Trimming took off 6 bases at V and 9 bases at J, with 17 bases between the two ends. Germline-derived CDR1 and CDR2 are MNHEY and SMNVEV (reference sequence). This CDR3 has 13 amino acids. CDR3 nucleotides: TGTGCCAGCAGCCGTACCTCCACAGGAGCCCAGTACTTC. It is translated as CASSRTSTGAQYF.

The chain employs TRBV5-1 and TRBJ1-3; weak D call: TRBD1 (5 bases). V lost 4 bases and J 0 bases, leaving 14 bases between the germline ends. Germline CDR1 SGHRS, CDR2 YFSETQ. The CDR3 sequence is 16 residues long. CDR3 region: CASSPTDRDSGNTIYF. The CDR3 DNA follows: TGCGCCAGCAGCCCCACCGACAGAGACTCTGGAAACACCATATATTTT.

The chain is built from TRBV6-2 or TRBV6-3 and TRBJ2-7; no clear D. CDR3 size: 11 residues. CDR1 and CDR2 from the germline V gene are MNHEY and SVGEGT. Between the trimmed V and J ends, which lost 5 bases and 7 bases, there was a span of 9 bases. The DNA of the CDR3 is TGTGCCAGCAGTGAAGCTAGGGAGCAGTACTTC. It yields the protein CASSEAREQYF.